This T cell receptor (beta chain) was documented in a study of blood T cells in healthy people across ages. With 4 bases clipped from V and 2 bases from J, the junction kept 18 bases outside the gene matches. The germline V gene encodes CDR1 SGHRS and CDR2 YFSETQ. The CDR3 totals 19 residues. Together with a sample-barcoded 5' primer, a J-beta primer mix was included in a second PCR lasting about 7 to 12 cycles. TCRdb re-called the 5' RACE reads through MiXCR, storing one row per CDR3 protein. The data show 600,000 to 1,000,000 distinct CDR3 sequences, 55% to 70% seen once. The material sequenced was blood. The rearrangement joins TRBV5-1 to TRBJ2-3, with 8 bases aligning to TRBD2. This clonotype originated in a young man in good health. The CDR3 coding sequence is TGCGCCAGCAGCCCGATAGCGGGGTACTTTACTTCTTCCACAGATACGCAGTATTTT. This sequence encodes CASSPIAGYFTSSTDTQYF. The variable domain in full, completed from reference TRBV5-1 and TRBJ2-3, reads KAGVTQTPRYLIKTRGQQVTLSCSPISGHRSVSWYQQTPGQGLQFLFEYFSETQRNKGNFPGRFSGRQFSNSRSEMNVSTLELGDSALYLCASSPIAGYFTSSTDTQYFGPGTRLTVL.